A single T cell receptor beta chain is shown here with its context. This entry comes from a study of blood T cell repertoires in COVID-19. Looking at the study overall: Samples representing acute and convalescent COVID-19 were sourced from the United States, Italy and Spain.

The assay was immunoSEQ multiplex PCR, and TCRdb's table has in-frame clones only and misses some. The table includes about 31,000 clones, roughly 90% detected once. Germline CDR1 and CDR2: SGHTA and FQGNSA. Trimming took 5 bases from V and 3 from J; bases not matched to a gene: 5. CDR3 size: 14 residues. The receptor comes from a woman in her thirties or forties with active or convalescent COVID-19. The chain has TRBV7-2 and TRBJ2-7; 9 positions agree with TRBD1. Sequences were obtained from peripheral blood. The CDR3 sequence: CASSTGTGFYEQYF. CDR3 in DNA: TGTGCCAGCAGCACCGGGACAGGGTTCTACGAGCAGTACTTC.